The 11 T cell receptor beta chains in this list originate from one sample, sequenced in a study of cytomegalovirus exposure and HLA in healthy donors. This table comes from immunoSEQ multiplex PCR, and its TCRdb copy is limited to in-frame clones, with some not included. Among about 150,000 clones listed, around 83% were seen once. The material sequenced was PBMCs. These receptors all come from a human donor in good health.

V usage is TRBV5-1 and J usage is TRBJ1-1; 7 bases align to TRBD1. This CDR3 is built from 17 residues. Trimming cost V 0 bases and J 4 bases; bases outside gene matches: 12. Looked up from germline, CDR1 is SGHRS and CDR2 is YFSETQ. The CDR3 loop reads CASSLVAAGQGGTEAFF. The CDR3 bases are TGCGCCAGCAGCTTGGTAGCTGCCGGGCAGGGGGGCACTGAAGCTTTCTTT.

V and J are TRBV5-4 and TRBJ2-7; possibly TRBD2 for D (6 bases). There are 16 residues in the CDR3. Trimming shortened V by 0 bases and J by 2 bases, and 15 bases separated the two germline ends. The germline V gene has CDR1 SGHNT and CDR2 YYREEE (reference sequence). The CDR3 loop is CASSLGGIGGAYEQYF. In DNA, the CDR3 is TGTGCCAGCAGCTTGGGCGGGATCGGGGGAGCCTACGAGCAGTACTTC.

The V call is TRBV16, the J call TRBJ1-2, with TRBD1 identical over 8 bases. Trimming cost V 3 bases and J 8 bases; bases outside gene matches: 8. Per germline, CDR1 KGHSY and CDR2 FQNENV. The CDR3 sequence is 14 residues long. The CDR3 DNA reads TGTGCCAGCAGCCATCCGGACAGGGAGGAAGGCTACACCTTC. Residues: CASSHPDREEGYTF.

The rearrangement links TRBV4-1 to TRBJ1-2; maybe TRBD1 (5 bases). The CDR3 contains 15 residues. Germline V gene sequence: CDR1 MGHRA, CDR2 YSYEKL. Between the trimmed V and J ends, which lost 0 bases and 6 bases, there was a span of 14 bases. Here the CDR3 DNA reads TGCGCCAGCAGCCAAGAGAAGACAGCCCGGAATGGCTACACCTTC. Encoded protein: CASSQEKTARNGYTF.

For the CDR3, the DNA is TGTGCCAGCAGCGAACAGTTATTGAACACTGAAGCTTTCTTT. This translates into CASSEQLLNTEAFF. The chain uses TRBV2 and TRBJ1-1; D is uncertain. Trimming took off 6 bases at V and 0 bases at J, with 11 bases between the two ends. CDR1 and CDR2 from the germline V gene are SNHLY and FYNNEI. The CDR3 length is 14 residues.

The CDR3 is CASSVGSVFYGYTF. The CDR3, as DNA: TGTGCCAGCAGTGTCGGCAGCGTATTCTATGGCTACACCTTC. This rearrangement joins TRBV6-1 to TRBJ1-2; no clear D. V lost 4 bases, J lost 4 bases, and 13 bases lay in between. CDR3 length: 14 amino acids. Germline CDR1 and CDR2: MNHNS and SASEGT.

This chain uses TRBV7-9 with TRBJ2-3, with TRBD1 identical over 11 bases. J lost 2 bases, V lost 4 bases, and 2 bases had no gene match. Germline CDR1 reads SEHNR; CDR2 reads FQNEAQ (reference sequence). This CDR3 spans 15 amino acids. As DNA, the CDR3 is TGTGCCAGCAGCTCAGGACAGGGGGCCACAGATACGCAGTATTTT. Its protein is CASSSGQGATDTQYF.

V and J are TRBV5-1 and TRBJ2-5; 7 nucleotides align to TRBD1. The V segment lost 2 bases and the J segment 5 bases; nucleotides outside the gene matches: 9. From germline, CDR1 is SGHRS and CDR2 YFSETQ. The CDR3 length is 15 residues. CDR3 sequence: CASSFERGGQETQYF. The CDR3 bases are TGCGCCAGCAGCTTCGAAAGAGGGGGCCAGGAGACCCAGTACTTC.

The V gene is TRBV11-2, the J gene TRBJ2-1; D perhaps matches TRBD2 (5 bases). CDR1 is SGHAT, CDR2 FQNNGV, per germline. This CDR3 is built from 12 residues. V was pared by 0 bases and J by 12 bases, with 9 bases between. The CDR3: CASSLDGSRQFF. Written as DNA, the CDR3 is TGTGCCAGCAGCTTAGATGGGAGTAGGCAGTTCTTC. Full variable domain (missing parts from reference TRBV11-2 and TRBJ2-1): EAGVAQSPRYKIIEKRQSVAFWCNPISGHATLYWYQQILGQGPKLLIQFQNNGVVDDSQLPKDRFSAERLKGVDSTLKIQPAKLEDSAVYLCASSLDGSRQFFGPGTRLTVL.

This rearrangement joins TRBV28 to TRBJ2-7; 7 positions match TRBD1. CDR3 size: 13 residues. Germline assignment: CDR1 MDHEN and CDR2 SYDVKM. Losses at the gene ends were 8 bases for V and 3 bases for J; bases not matched to a gene: 7. The CDR3 DNA reads as TGTGCCAGCCAAGGGGGCCTTCTCTACGAGCAGTACTTC. It specifies CASQGGLLYEQYF.

The chain joins TRBV28 to TRBJ2-7, with D tentatively TRBD2 (6 bases). This CDR3 comprises 16 residues. Germline lookup yields CDR1 MDHEN and CDR2 SYDVKM. Trimming took off 8 bases at V and 2 bases at J, with 22 bases between the two ends. This CDR3 reads CASGALGGARTYEQYF. CDR3 sequence (DNA): TGTGCCAGCGGCGCGCTCGGGGGAGCGCGGACCTACGAGCAGTACTTC.